The clone carrying this T cell receptor beta chain was found a few times. Germline V gives CDR1 LNHDA, CDR2 SQIVND (reference sequence). Trimming took 4 bases from V and 2 from J; bases not matched to a gene: 3. The CDR3 length is 14 residues. Sequencing used cDNA as its template, made by extracting RNA and reverse transcribing it. Sequencing was performed with immunoSEQ multiplex PCR; in TCRdb, only in-frame clones are kept and a portion is missing. Found here are approximately 150,000 clones, approximately 45% of them singletons; the top ten hold more than 6.5%. The entry originates in a study of CD8+ T cells in alopecia areata. PBMC-derived CD4+ and CD8+ T cells were sorted.

This clonotype was sampled from a human donor with alopecia areata. The rearrangement links TRBV19 to TRBJ2-3; 7 positions match TRBD1. Material: CD4+ T cells sorted from blood. The CDR3 coding sequence is TGTGCCAGTAGTAAAGGGACAGCCACAGATACGCAGTATTTT. This sequence encodes CASSKGTATDTQYF.